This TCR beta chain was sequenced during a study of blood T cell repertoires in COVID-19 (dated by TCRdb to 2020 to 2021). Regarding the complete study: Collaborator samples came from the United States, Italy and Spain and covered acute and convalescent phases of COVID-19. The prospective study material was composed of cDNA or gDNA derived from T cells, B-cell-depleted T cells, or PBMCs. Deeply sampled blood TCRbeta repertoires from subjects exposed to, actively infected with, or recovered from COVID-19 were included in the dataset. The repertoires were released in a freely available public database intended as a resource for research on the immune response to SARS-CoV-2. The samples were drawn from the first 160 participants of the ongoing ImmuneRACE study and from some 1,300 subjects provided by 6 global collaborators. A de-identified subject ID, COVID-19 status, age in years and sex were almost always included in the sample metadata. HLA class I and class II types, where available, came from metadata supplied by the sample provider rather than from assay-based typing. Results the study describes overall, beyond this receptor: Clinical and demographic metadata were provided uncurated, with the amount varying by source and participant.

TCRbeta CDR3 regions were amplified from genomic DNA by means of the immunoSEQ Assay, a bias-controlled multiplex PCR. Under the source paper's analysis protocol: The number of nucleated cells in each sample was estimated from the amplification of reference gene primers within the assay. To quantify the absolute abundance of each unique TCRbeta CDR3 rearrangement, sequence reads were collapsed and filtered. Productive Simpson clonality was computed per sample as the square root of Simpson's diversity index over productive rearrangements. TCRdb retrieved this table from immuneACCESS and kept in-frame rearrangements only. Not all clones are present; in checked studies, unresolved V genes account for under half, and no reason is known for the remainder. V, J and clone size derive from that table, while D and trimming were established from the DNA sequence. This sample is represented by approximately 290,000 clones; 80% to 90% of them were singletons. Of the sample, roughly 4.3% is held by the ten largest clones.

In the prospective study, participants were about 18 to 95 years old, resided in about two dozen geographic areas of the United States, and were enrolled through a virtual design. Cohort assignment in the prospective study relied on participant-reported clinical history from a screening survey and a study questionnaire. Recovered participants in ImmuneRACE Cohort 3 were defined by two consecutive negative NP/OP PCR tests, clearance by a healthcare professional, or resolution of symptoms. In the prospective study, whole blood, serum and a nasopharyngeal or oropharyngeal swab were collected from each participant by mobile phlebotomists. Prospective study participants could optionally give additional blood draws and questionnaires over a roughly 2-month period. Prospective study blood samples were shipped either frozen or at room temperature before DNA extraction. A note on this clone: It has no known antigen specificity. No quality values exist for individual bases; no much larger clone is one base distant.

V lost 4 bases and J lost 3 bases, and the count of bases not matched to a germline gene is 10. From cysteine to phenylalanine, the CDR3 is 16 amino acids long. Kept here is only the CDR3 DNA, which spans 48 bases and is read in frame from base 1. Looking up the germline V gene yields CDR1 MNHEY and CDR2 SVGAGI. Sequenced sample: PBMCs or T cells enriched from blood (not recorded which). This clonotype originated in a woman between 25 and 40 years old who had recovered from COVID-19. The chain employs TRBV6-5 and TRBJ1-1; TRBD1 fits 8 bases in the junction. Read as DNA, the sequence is TGTGCCAGCAGTTCCTGGACAGGGAAGAGTCACACTGAAGCTTTCTTT. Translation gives CASSSWTGKSHTEAFF.